This TCR beta chain was retrieved from a study of blood T cell repertoires in COVID-19. Study summary: Nucleic acid was either cDNA or gDNA, and it came from T cells, B-cell-depleted T cells, or PBMCs.

The CDR3 is 16 residues long. Germline CDR1 SNHLY, CDR2 FYNNEI. The ends were cut back, 6 bases at V and 0 bases at J, with 15 bases in the middle. A single count supports this clone. TCRdb's table, derived via immunoSEQ multiplex PCR, lists solely in-frame clones and lacks some. In the table there are 300,000 to 400,000 clones, 88% of which are singletons. The receptor's source is a woman in her thirties with COVID-19, enrolled during active disease. Sequenced: peripheral blood. The V gene is TRBV2, the J gene TRBJ1-5; no clear D gene. CDR3 sequence reads: CASSRGEAASNQPQHF. The CDR3, as DNA: TGTGCCAGCAGCCGTGGGGAGGCAGCTAGCAATCAGCCCCAGCATTTT.